This T cell receptor beta chain appears in the sequencing data of a study of blood T cell repertoires in COVID-19. Study-wide context: Collection of acute and convalescent COVID-19 samples took place in the United States, Italy and Spain. T cells, B-cell-depleted T cells, or PBMCs provided the cDNA or gDNA that served as material.

Original processing methods: Reference gene primer amplification gave nucleated cell count estimates. Sequencing used immunoSEQ multiplex PCR; TCRdb keeps in-frame clones, though not all of them. For V, J and clone size, that table is used; D and trimming come from the DNA. The sample includes approximately 53,000 clones, roughly 80% of them seen just once. Germline V gives CDR1 MDHEN, CDR2 SYDVKM. The CDR3 length is 15 residues. The V and J ends lost 6 bases and 1 base respectively, with 16 bases between them. V is TRBV28 and J is TRBJ2-7; D is possibly TRBD1 (5 bases). This TCR derives from a woman aged 55-70 years with acute or convalescent COVID-19. The specimen was peripheral blood. The DNA for the CDR3 is TGTGCCAGCAGCCCATTAATCCAGGGATCCTACGAGCAGTACTTC. Translated: CASSPLIQGSYEQYF.